These 14 T cell receptor beta chains came from one sample sequenced in a study of Graves' ophthalmopathy and Graves' hyperthyroidism. RNA transcripts were the template, and TCR beta CDR3 regions were amplified from them. HTBI primers served in a first-round RT-PCR, which a second-round multiplex PCR followed. Each CDR3 protein is one row after TCRdb ran MiXCR on the multiplex PCR reads. The sample has 220,000 or so distinct CDR3 sequences; 20% to 25% are singletons. The sequenced material came from peripheral blood. The receptor source for this set is a woman aged 50 to 60 with Graves' ophthalmopathy.

This clonotype was found many times. The chain is built from TRBV27 and TRBJ1-1; the D gene is possibly TRBD1 (5 bases). The CDR3 has 15 amino acids. Trimming removed 6 bases from V and 5 bases from J, with 19 bases in between. The germline V gene encodes CDR1 MNHEY and CDR2 SMNVEV (reference sequence). CDR3 nucleotide sequence: TGTGCCAGCAGCTCGTCCCGGGGGAAGGGAACTGAAGCTTTCTTT. Amino acids: CASSSSRGKGTEAFF.

This clonotype has ten or more counts. This chain connects TRBV29-1 to TRBJ1-1; D not certain. Germline values: CDR1 SQVTM, CDR2 ANQGSEA. Trimming pared 0 bases from V and 1 base from J, leaving 6 bases between. The CDR3 covers 13 residues. The CDR3 here is CSVEDRGNTEAFF. CDR3 in DNA: TGCAGCGTTGAAGATCGAGGGAACACTGAAGCTTTCTTT. The full variable domain, rest sourced from reference TRBV29-1 and TRBJ1-1, is SAVISQKPSRDICQRGTSLTIQCQVDSQVTMMFWYRQQPGQSLTLIATANQGSEATYESGFVIDKFPISRPNLTFSTLTVSNMSPEDSSIYLCSVEDRGNTEAFFGQGTRLTVV.

This clonotype was seen many times. The V gene is TRBV12-3 or TRBV12-4, the J gene TRBJ1-5; the D is unclear. V dropped 6 bases and J dropped 9 bases, with 21 bases sitting between them. This CDR3 contains 15 residues. The CDR3 protein is CASSSDPAVSRPQHF. The DNA of the CDR3 is TGTGCCAGCAGCTCCGATCCGGCGGTCAGTCGGCCCCAGCATTTT.

This clonotype was seen repeatedly, ten times or more. The chain carries TRBV20-1 and TRBJ2-5, with D perhaps TRBD1 (5 bases). The V gene lost 0 bases and the J gene lost 5 bases, with 16 bases spanning the gap. Germline-derived CDR1 and CDR2 are DFQATT and SNEGSKA (reference sequence). The CDR3 has 15 amino acids. The DNA of the CDR3 is TGCAGTGCTAGAGATGGATTCCAGGGTGGGGAGACCCAGTACTTC. Translating it yields CSARDGFQGGETQYF.

Turning to this clonotype: A much larger clone differs by one base, so this may be a read error. The chain recombines TRBV10-2 with TRBJ1-5, with D uncertain. Per germline, CDR1 WSHSY and CDR2 SAAADI. The CDR3 runs to 15 residues. In nucleotides, the CDR3 is TGCGTCAGCAGTGAAGTCGCGGCTGGCAATCAGCCCCAGCATTTT. It codes for CVSSEVAAGNQPQHF.

This clonotype appeared many times. The J gene is TRBJ2-7, the V gene TRBV27; TRBD1 matches 7 bases. The germline CDR1 and CDR2 sequences are MNHEY and SMNVEV (reference sequence). The CDR3 runs to 14 residues. V shed 5 bases and J 2 bases; nucleotides not matched to a gene: 6. The CDR3 coding sequence is TGTGCCAGCAGTCCCCCGGGACAGACCTACGAGCAGTACTTC. As protein: CASSPPGQTYEQYF.

CDR3 residues: CATSERDRTGQGETQYF. CDR3 nucleotides: TGTGCCACCAGTGAACGGGACCGAACTGGCCAGGGAGAGACCCAGTACTTC. The V call is TRBV24-1, the J call TRBJ2-5; D is possibly TRBD1 or TRBD2 (5 bases each). Germline CDR1 reads KGHDR; CDR2 reads SFDVKD. Trimming cost V 4 bases and J 4 bases, with 21 bases left between them. The CDR3 loop spans 17 amino acids.

This clonotype was picked up many times. The chain carries TRBV12-3 or TRBV12-4 and TRBJ1-2; D ambiguous. The V end lost 1 base, the J end lost 3 bases, and 9 bases lay between the germline ends. The CDR3 has 14 residues. Here the CDR3 DNA reads TGTGCCAGCAGTTTAGGGCAGGCCCACTATGGCTACACCTTC. This encodes CASSLGQAHYGYTF.

The gene calls are TRBV7-8 and TRBJ2-6; D not certain. This CDR3 is built from 15 residues. V was shortened by 1 base and J by 0 bases, with 4 bases between the two germline ends. CDR1 and CDR2 from the germline V gene are SGHVS and FQNEAQ. CDR3 sequence: CASSLGSSGANVLTF. CDR3 sequence (DNA): TGTGCCAGCAGCTTAGGGAGCTCTGGGGCCAACGTCCTGACTTTC.

The sample holds many counts of this clonotype. The rearrangement uses TRBV12-3 or TRBV12-4 and TRBJ2-2; TRBD2 might be the D (6 bases). V lost 6 bases and J 5 bases, leaving 10 bases between the germline ends. The CDR3 contains 13 residues. The chain's CDR3 is CASRKRETGELFF. The CDR3 DNA reads TGTGCCAGCAGAAAACGGGAGACCGGGGAGCTGTTTTTT.

This clonotype has at least ten counts. The chain is built from TRBV29-1 and TRBJ2-5; 7 bases agree with TRBD2. The CDR3 is 15 amino acids. In germline, CDR1 is SQVTM, CDR2 ANQGSEA. V trimming: 3 bases; J trimming: 5 bases; junction bases outside the gene matches: 12. The DNA for the CDR3 is TGCAGCGTTGATCCGGGTGGGAGGGCCATCGAGACCCAGTACTTC. It encodes CSVDPGGRAIETQYF.

This clonotype was seen many times. One end of the junction is discordant with germline, which a read error may explain. The rearrangement links TRBV7-7 to TRBJ2-7; TRBD1 or TRBD2 may be the D gene (6 bases each). Germline V CDR1 and CDR2: SSHAT, FNYEAQ (reference sequence). The CDR3 totals 15 residues. The chain's CDR3 is CASSLGGGTSYEQYF. CDR3 nucleotide sequence: TGTGCTAGCAGCTTAGGGGGAGGCACCTCCTACGAGCAGTACTTC.

This rearrangement joins TRBV2 to TRBJ2-5; 8 positions match TRBD1. Germline CDR1 SNHLY, CDR2 FYNNEI. The CDR3 loop spans 15 amino acids. Trimming took 6 bases from V and 5 from J; bases not matched to a gene: 11. The DNA of the CDR3 is TGTGCCAGCAGACCAAGGACAGGGATGGAGGAGACCCAGTACTTC. Protein: CASRPRTGMEETQYF.

The chain links TRBV7-8 to TRBJ1-5; D is uncertain. CDR3 length: 13 residues. The germline CDR1 and CDR2 sequences are SGHVS and FQNEAQ. V lost 10 bases and J 7 bases, leaving 17 bases between the germline ends. CDR3 sequence reads: CANSRGYGQPQHF. The DNA of the CDR3 is TGTGCCAACTCACGGGGATACGGGCAGCCCCAGCATTTT.